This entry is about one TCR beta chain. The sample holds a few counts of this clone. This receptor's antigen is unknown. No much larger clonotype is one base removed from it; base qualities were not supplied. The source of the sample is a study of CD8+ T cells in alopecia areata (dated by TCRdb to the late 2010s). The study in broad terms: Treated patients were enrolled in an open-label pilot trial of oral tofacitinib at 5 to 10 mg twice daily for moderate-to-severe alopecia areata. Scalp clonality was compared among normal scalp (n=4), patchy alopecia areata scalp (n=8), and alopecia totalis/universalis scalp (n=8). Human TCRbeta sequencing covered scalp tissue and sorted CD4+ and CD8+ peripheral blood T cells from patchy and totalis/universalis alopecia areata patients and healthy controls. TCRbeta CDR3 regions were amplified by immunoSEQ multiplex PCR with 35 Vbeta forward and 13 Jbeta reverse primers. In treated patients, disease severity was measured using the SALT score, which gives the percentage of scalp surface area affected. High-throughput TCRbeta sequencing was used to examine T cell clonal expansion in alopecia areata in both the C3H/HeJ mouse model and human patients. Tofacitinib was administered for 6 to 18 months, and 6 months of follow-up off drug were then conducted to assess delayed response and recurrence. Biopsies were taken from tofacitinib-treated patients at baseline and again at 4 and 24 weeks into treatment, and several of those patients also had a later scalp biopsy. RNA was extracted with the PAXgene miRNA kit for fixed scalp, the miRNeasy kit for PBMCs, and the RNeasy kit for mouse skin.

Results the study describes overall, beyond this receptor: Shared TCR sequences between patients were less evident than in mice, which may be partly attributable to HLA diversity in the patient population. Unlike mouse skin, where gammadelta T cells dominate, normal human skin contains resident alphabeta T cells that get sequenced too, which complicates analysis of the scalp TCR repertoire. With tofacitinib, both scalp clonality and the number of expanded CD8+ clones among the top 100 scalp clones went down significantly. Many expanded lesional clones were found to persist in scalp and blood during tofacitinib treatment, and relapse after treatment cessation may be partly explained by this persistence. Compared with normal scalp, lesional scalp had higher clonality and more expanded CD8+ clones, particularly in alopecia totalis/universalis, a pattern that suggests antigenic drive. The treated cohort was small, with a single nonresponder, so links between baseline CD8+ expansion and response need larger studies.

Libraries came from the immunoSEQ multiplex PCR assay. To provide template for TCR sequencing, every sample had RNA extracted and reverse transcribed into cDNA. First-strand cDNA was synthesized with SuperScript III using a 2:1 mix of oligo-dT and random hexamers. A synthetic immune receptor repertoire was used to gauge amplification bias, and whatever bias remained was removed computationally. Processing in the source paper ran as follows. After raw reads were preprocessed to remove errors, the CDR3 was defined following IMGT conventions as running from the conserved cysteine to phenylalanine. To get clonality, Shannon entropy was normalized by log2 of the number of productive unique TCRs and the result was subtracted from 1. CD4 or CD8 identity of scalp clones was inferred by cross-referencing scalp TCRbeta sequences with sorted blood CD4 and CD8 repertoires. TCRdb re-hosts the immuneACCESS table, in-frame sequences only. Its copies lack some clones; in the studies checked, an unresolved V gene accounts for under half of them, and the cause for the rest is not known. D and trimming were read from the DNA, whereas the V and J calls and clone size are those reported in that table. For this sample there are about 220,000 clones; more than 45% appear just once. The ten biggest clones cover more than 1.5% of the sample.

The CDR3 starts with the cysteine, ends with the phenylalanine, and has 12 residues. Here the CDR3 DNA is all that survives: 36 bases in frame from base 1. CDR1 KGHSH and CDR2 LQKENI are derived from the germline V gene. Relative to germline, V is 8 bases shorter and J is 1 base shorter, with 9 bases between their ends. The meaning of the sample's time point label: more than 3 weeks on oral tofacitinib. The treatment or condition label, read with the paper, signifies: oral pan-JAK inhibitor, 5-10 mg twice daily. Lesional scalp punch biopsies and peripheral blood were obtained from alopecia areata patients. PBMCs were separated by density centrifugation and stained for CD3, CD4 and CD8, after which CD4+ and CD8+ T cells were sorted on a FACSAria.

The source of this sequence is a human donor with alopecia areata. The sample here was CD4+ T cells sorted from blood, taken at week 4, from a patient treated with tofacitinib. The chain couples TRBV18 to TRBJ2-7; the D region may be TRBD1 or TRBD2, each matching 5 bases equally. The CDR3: CASGGESYEQYF. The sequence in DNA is TGTGCCAGCGGGGGAGAATCCTACGAGCAGTACTTC.